What follows are 15 T cell receptor beta chains derived from one specimen sequenced in a study of early T cells in non-severe SARS-CoV-2 infection. TCRdb re-called the 5' RACE reads through MiXCR, storing one row per CDR3 protein. The sample yields just under 65,000 distinct CDR3 sequences, approximately 14% seen once. The sample was whole blood. These receptors all come from an adult who was a healthcare worker with PCR-confirmed SARS-CoV-2 infection or an uninfected control (not recorded which).

The sample holds many counts of this clonotype. This chain links TRBV6-6 with TRBJ2-1; the D is unclear. This CDR3 comprises 12 residues. Between the trimmed V and J ends, which lost 6 bases and 6 bases, there was a span of 9 bases. Germline CDR1 and CDR2: MNHNY and SVGAGI (reference sequence). The CDR3 region has the DNA TGTGCCAGCAGCCCTCTCGTCAATGAGCAGTTCTTC. Protein sequence: CASSPLVNEQFF.

The chain is built from TRBV4-2 and TRBJ2-5; 13 bases are shared with TRBD2. The CDR3 loop spans 16 amino acids. With V trimmed by 3 bases and J by 5 bases, 6 bases remained unmatched. Looked up from germline, CDR1 is LGHNA and CDR2 is YNFKEQ. CDR3 coding DNA: TGTGCCAGCAGCCACGATACTAGCGGGAGGGGGGAGACCCAGTACTTC. Amino acid sequence: CASSHDTSGRGETQYF.

This rearrangement joins TRBV3-1 to TRBJ2-1; D ambiguous. This CDR3 is 12 amino acids long. Trimming removed 3 bases at V and 4 bases at J, with 4 bases between. Germline CDR1 and CDR2: LGHDT and YNNKEL (reference sequence). The CDR3: CASSQRYNEQFF. The CDR3 DNA reads as TGTGCCAGCAGCCAGCGGTACAATGAGCAGTTCTTC.

In its sample, this clonotype was seen a few times. The chain employs TRBV5-1 and TRBJ1-1; tentative D call: TRBD1 (5 bases). The germline V gene encodes CDR1 SGHRS and CDR2 YFSETQ. The CDR3 length is 15 residues. The ends were cut back, 0 bases at V and 6 bases at J, with 15 bases in the middle. The CDR3 here is CASSLAILRESEAFF. The CDR3 DNA reads TGCGCCAGCAGCTTGGCGATCCTCAGGGAATCTGAAGCTTTCTTT.

This rearrangement joins TRBV12-3 or TRBV12-4 to TRBJ2-7; 10 bases match TRBD1. J gave up 5 bases and V 2 bases, and 3 bases lay outside the gene matches. CDR3 length equals 14 residues. CDR3 amino acids: CASSLRDRGDEQYF. CDR3 DNA: TGTGCCAGCAGTTTACGGGACAGGGGCGACGAGCAGTACTTC.

This clonotype occurred many times. This chain joins TRBV12-3 or TRBV12-4 and TRBJ1-1; D is possibly TRBD1 (6 bases). The CDR3 extends over 16 amino acids. V was shortened by 3 bases and J by 1 base, with 15 bases between the two germline ends. CDR3 DNA sequence: TGTGCCAGCAGTTTCCCCGTGGACAGCCCGAACACTGAAGCTTTCTTT. Translation: CASSFPVDSPNTEAFF.

The rearrangement joins TRBV29-1 to TRBJ2-3, with 9 bases fitting TRBD1. The CDR3 is 15 residues long. In germline, CDR1 is SQVTM, CDR2 ANQGSEA. For the CDR3, the DNA is TGCGTAGTCCCGGGACAGGGAGCTAGCACAGATACGCAGTATTTT. Its protein is CVVPGQGASTDTQYF.

By share of the sample, this clonotype is medium-sized. The chain couples TRBV29-1 to TRBJ1-2, with D unclear. There are 13 residues in the CDR3. CDR1 and CDR2 (germline): SQVTM, ANQGSEA. V shed 4 bases and J shed 4 bases, with 13 bases lying between them. This chain's CDR3 is CSVARADSYGYTF. CDR3 DNA sequence: TGCAGCGTTGCCCGAGCCGATTCCTATGGCTACACCTTC.

Concerning this clonotype itself: A much larger clone is a single base away; this may be a read error. V usage is TRBV15 and J usage is TRBJ2-2; D is ambiguous. This CDR3 comprises 13 residues. Germline V gene lookup returns CDR1 LNHNV and CDR2 YYDKDF (reference sequence). Trimming took off 10 bases at V and 0 bases at J, with 9 bases between the two ends. Written as DNA, the CDR3 is TGTGCCAGCGTGGCTACGAACACCGGGGAGCTGTTTTTT. Its translation: CASVATNTGELFF.

This sequence joins TRBV7-2 and TRBJ2-3; D remains ambiguous. CDR3 length: 14 residues. Germline V gene sequence: CDR1 SGHTA, CDR2 FQGNSA. The V end lost 0 bases, the J end lost 4 bases, and 8 bases lay between the germline ends. This CDR3 reads CASSLANGADTQYF. Here the CDR3 DNA reads TGTGCCAGCAGCTTAGCGAATGGAGCAGATACGCAGTATTTT.

The gene calls are TRBV6-5 and TRBJ2-2, with TRBD2 identical over 7 bases. The CDR3 has 14 residues. CDR1 MNHEY and CDR2 SVGAGI come from the germline V gene. Unmatched junction bases numbered 0, after V lost 0 bases and J lost 5 bases. The CDR3, as DNA: TGTGCCAGCAGTTACTCGGGAGGGACCGGGGAGCTGTTTTTT. Translated, it gives CASSYSGGTGELFF.

This clonotype was observed a handful of times. The CDR3 sequence is CASRGLPGELFF. CDR3 nucleotide sequence: TGTGCCAGCAGGGGGTTACCCGGGGAGCTGTTTTTT. This rearrangement joins TRBV11-3 to TRBJ2-2; D uncertain. There are 12 residues in the CDR3. Trimming removed 6 bases from V and 6 bases from J, with 8 bases in between. Germline V gene data show CDR1 as SGHNT and CDR2 as YENEEA.

This clonotype was recorded at least ten times. V gene TRBV7-8 combines with J gene TRBJ2-7, with D unclear. From germline, CDR1 is SGHVS and CDR2 FQNEAQ. The CDR3 consists of 13 residues. Between the trimmed V and J ends, which lost 3 bases and 4 bases, there was a span of 10 bases. This CDR3 is CASSLGRSYEQYF. CDR3 sequence (DNA): TGTGCCAGCAGCTTGGGCAGATCATACGAGCAGTACTTC.

The chain's CDR3 is CSVAKDTDTQYF. CDR3 sequence (DNA): TGCAGCGTTGCCAAGGACACAGATACGCAGTATTTT. The chain couples TRBV29-1 to TRBJ2-3; D uncertain. The CDR3 is made up of 12 amino acids. The germline CDR1 and CDR2 sequences are SQVTM and ANQGSEA. Trimming cost V 4 bases and J 2 bases, with 7 bases left between them.

The chain has TRBV18 and TRBJ2-3, with TRBD1 as a possible D gene (6 bases). Germline CDR1 is KGHSH and CDR2 is LQKENI. The CDR3 loop spans 14 amino acids. Trimming shortened V by 2 bases and J by 4 bases, and 10 bases separated the two germline ends. The CDR3 DNA follows: TGTGCCAGCTCACCAAGGGGGACCCCAGATACGCAGTATTTT. Its protein is CASSPRGTPDTQYF.